These 11 T cell receptor beta chains share one sample of origin, sequenced in a study of molecular identifiers for immune sequencing clone quantification. TCRdb redid the calling of the PCR reads with MiXCR, one entry per CDR3 protein. The profile shows some 650,000 distinct CDR3 sequences, about 20% of them singletons. Specimen: naive CD8+ T cells from blood, with Jurkat cell RNA spiked in. The subset denotes: FACS-sorted CD8+CD4-CCR7+CD45RA+ naive T cells. The receptors were sampled from a human donor in good health. Some libraries in this study had Jurkat cell RNA spiked in.

This clonotype was detected a few times. J is TRBJ1-3 and V is TRBV7-6; D possibly corresponds to TRBD1 (5 bases). Trimming removed 0 bases from V and 4 bases from J, with 10 bases in between. The CDR3 length is 15 residues. From germline, CDR1 is SGHVS and CDR2 FNYEAQ. The CDR3 nucleotides read TGTGCCAGCAGCTTAGCAGCGGGGGACGGAAACACCATATATTTT. Translated: CASSLAAGDGNTIYF.

This clonotype was seen many times. The V gene is TRBV7-8, the J gene TRBJ2-3; D might be TRBD1 (5 bases). Looked up from germline, CDR1 is SGHVS and CDR2 is FQNEAQ. The CDR3 runs 17 residues. V lost 1 base and J 1 base, leaving 15 bases between the germline ends. CDR3 sequence reads: CASSLESWTYRTDTQYF. CDR3 DNA sequence: TGTGCCAGCAGCTTAGAATCCTGGACATACCGCACAGATACGCAGTATTTT.

This clonotype has a count of ten or more. CDR3 sequence (DNA): TGTGCCAGCAGCTTAAGAGGGTCCGACACCGGGGAGCTGTTTTTT. Protein sequence: CASSLRGSDTGELFF. The chain couples TRBV7-9 to TRBJ2-2, with D perhaps TRBD2 (5 bases). V was clipped by 2 bases and J by 3 bases, with 10 bases between them. The germline CDR1 and CDR2 sequences are SEHNR and FQNEAQ (reference sequence). CDR3 length: 15 amino acids.

In the case of this clonotype: A much larger clone lies a single base off, so this may be a read error. The J gene is TRBJ2-1, the V gene TRBV5-1; tentatively, D is TRBD1 (5 bases). From germline, CDR1 is SGHRS and CDR2 YFSETQ. The CDR3 has 15 amino acids. The CDR3 loop reads CASSLGWGSYNEQLF. The CDR3 DNA sequence: TGCGCCAGCAGCTTGGGTTGGGGCTCCTACAATGAGCAGCTCTTC.

Points on this clonotype: This could be a read error, since a much larger clone is one nucleotide away. The gene calls are TRBV19 and TRBJ2-7; maybe TRBD2 (5 bases). V was clipped by 7 bases and J by 1 base, with 14 bases between them. Germline assignment: CDR1 LNHDA and CDR2 SQIVND (reference sequence). This CDR3 comprises 14 residues. The CDR3 is CASKARGSSYEQYF. CDR3 bases: TGTGCCAGTAAAGCTCGGGGATCTTCCTACGAGCAGTACTTC.

This clonotype was seen many times. The chain uses TRBV29-1 and TRBJ2-3; D is ambiguous. The CDR3 runs to 12 residues. V was trimmed by 4 bases and J by 0 bases, leaving 5 bases between them. Germline V gives CDR1 SQVTM, CDR2 ANQGSEA. This CDR3 reads CSVVLSTDTQYF. CDR3 bases: TGCAGCGTTGTTCTTAGCACAGATACGCAGTATTTT.

This clonotype was seen many times. It is unclear where the CDR3 begins or ends on the DNA, so no DNA is shown, and the CDR3 is as TCRdb lists it. This chain connects TRBV3-2 to TRBJ2-7; the table's D gene call, TRBD1, was not cross checked with the DNA. TRBV3-2 is a documented pseudogene. The CDR3 is made up of 16 amino acids, end residues included. The CDR3 loop reads CASSWVGPGTIYEQYF.

This clonotype occurred many times. This rearrangement joins TRBV11-1 to TRBJ2-3; 10 positions agree with TRBD1. CDR3 length: 13 amino acids. Germline lookup yields CDR1 SGHAT and CDR2 FQDESV (reference sequence). J gave up 3 bases and V 11 bases, and 5 bases lay outside the gene matches. The CDR3 bases are TGTGCCGTCCAGGGACAGGGGACAGATACGCAGTATTTT. Encoded protein: CAVQGQGTDTQYF.

Notes on this clonotype: Its ends do not fully match the called genes, so a read error is possible. This chain joins TRBV29-1 and TRBJ1-1; TRBD1 is a possible D gene (6 bases). The CDR3 covers 13 residues. CDR1 is SQVTM, CDR2 ANQGSEA, per germline. The CDR3 sequence is CSVVGGADAEAFF. The CDR3 bases are TGCAGCGTCGTGGGGGGGGCGGACGCTGAAGCTTTTTTT.

This clonotype has a handful of counts. This chain uses TRBV27 with TRBJ2-5; a possible D gene is TRBD1 (6 bases). The CDR3 covers 14 residues. Germline V CDR1 and CDR2: MNHEY, SMNVEV (reference sequence). The germline V and J ends were trimmed by 5 bases and 4 bases, with 14 bases remaining between them. The CDR3 region is CASSPRQARETQYF. The CDR3 DNA reads as TGTGCCAGCAGTCCAAGACAGGCTCGAGAGACCCAGTACTTC.

This clonotype was seen repeatedly, ten times or more. The chain uses TRBV4-2 and TRBJ2-5; the match to TRBD2 covers 14 bases. J was trimmed by 5 bases and V by 3 bases; bases with no gene match: 2. CDR3 length equals 15 residues. CDR1 is LGHNA and CDR2 is YNFKEQ in the germline V gene. DNA for the CDR3: TGTGCCAGCAGCCAGACTAGCGGGGGGGCCGAGACCCAGTACTTC. Amino acids: CASSQTSGGAETQYF.